The 27 T cell receptor beta chains listed next were all sequenced from one sample in a study of CD8 T cells in Susac syndrome. Reverse transcription of roughly 0.5 to 1 ug RNA was performed with random hexamers. Using its own MiXCR run on the immunoSEQ multiplex PCR reads, TCRdb lists one record per CDR3 protein. The sample includes about 200,000 distinct CDR3 sequences, about 95% of them seen just once. Sequences were obtained from CD4+ T cells from PBMCs. Receptors originate from a human donor with multiple sclerosis.

The chain links TRBV20-1 to TRBJ1-2; D uncertain. Trimming left V 6 bases short and J 5 bases short, with 10 bases between. Looked up from germline, CDR1 is DFQATT and CDR2 is SNEGSKA (reference sequence). The CDR3 extends over 11 amino acids. CDR3 bases: TGCAGTGCGCTGGACTCGTATGGCTACACCTTC. Encoded protein: CSALDSYGYTF.

The CDR3 here is CARDQGRYTEAFF. The CDR3 DNA follows: TGTGCCAGGGACCAGGGGCGCTACACTGAAGCTTTCTTT. This chain connects TRBV2 to TRBJ1-1; tentatively, D is TRBD1 (6 bases). The germline V gene encodes CDR1 SNHLY and CDR2 FYNNEI. CDR3 length: 13 amino acids. V was cut by 9 bases and J by 3 bases, with 14 bases left in between.

The gene calls are TRBV20-1 and TRBJ1-2; 8 nucleotides line up with TRBD1. Germline V gives CDR1 DFQATT, CDR2 SNEGSKA (reference sequence). V was pared by 4 bases and J by 6 bases, with 7 bases of the junction left unmatched. CDR3 length equals 13 residues. This CDR3 is CSATDRDKHGYTF. The CDR3 DNA reads as TGCAGTGCTACGGACAGGGATAAACATGGCTACACCTTC.

The chain couples TRBV2 to TRBJ2-2; D unresolved. Germline CDR1 is SNHLY and CDR2 is FYNNEI. Trimming removed 7 bases from V and 3 bases from J, with 6 bases in between. The CDR3 contains 12 residues. For the CDR3, the DNA is TGTGCCAGCACATCGGACACCGGGGAGCTGTTTTTT. It translates to CASTSDTGELFF.

V and J are TRBV15 and TRBJ1-5; D possibly corresponds to TRBD1 (5 bases). CDR1 and CDR2 (germline): LNHNV, YYDKDF (reference sequence). Trimming left V 8 bases short and J 9 bases short, with 23 bases between. The CDR3 runs 15 residues. The CDR3 nucleotides are TGTGCCACCCAGAGGGGAGGACCAGGAGAGGGGCCCCAGCATTTT. Protein: CATQRGGPGEGPQHF.

The V gene is TRBV6-2 or TRBV6-3, the J gene TRBJ2-5; 10 bases map to TRBD1. Trimming at V came to 5 bases and at J to 2 bases, leaving 5 bases not matched to a gene. Germline V gene data show CDR1 as MNHEY and CDR2 as SVGEGT. The CDR3 contains 15 residues. The CDR3 sequence is CASSQRQGAQETQYF. The CDR3 DNA is TGTGCCAGCAGTCAACGACAGGGGGCACAAGAGACCCAGTACTTC.

This clonotype showed up just once. This chain links TRBV29-1 with TRBJ1-5; D is perhaps TRBD1 (6 bases). V was shortened by 4 bases and J by 6 bases, with 13 bases between the two germline ends. The CDR3 length is 13 residues. CDR1 is SQVTM and CDR2 is ANQGSEA in the germline V gene. CDR3 nucleotides: TGCAGCGTTGCAGGAGGGGGTGGTCAGCCCCAGCATTTT. Protein product: CSVAGGGGQPQHF.

This chain uses TRBV30 with TRBJ2-1; D possibly corresponds to TRBD2 (5 bases). The V gene's germline CDR1 is GTSNPN and CDR2 SVGIG (reference sequence). The V gene lost 5 bases and the J gene lost 0 bases, with 8 bases spanning the gap. This CDR3 comprises 13 residues. This CDR3 is CAWGLSSYNEQFF. CDR3 DNA sequence: TGTGCCTGGGGACTGAGCTCCTACAATGAGCAGTTCTTC. The full variable domain, its missing parts supplied by reference TRBV30 and TRBJ2-1, is SQTIHQWPATLVQPVGSPLSLECTVEGTSNPNLYWYRQAAGRGLQLLFYSVGIGQISSEVPQNLSASRPQDRQFILSSKKLLLSDSGFYLCAWGLSSYNEQFFGPGTRLTVL.

The chain links TRBV30 to TRBJ1-1; 10 bases align to TRBD1. V lost 1 base, J lost 0 bases, and 8 bases stayed unmatched. The CDR3 loop spans 17 amino acids. Germline CDR1 and CDR2: GTSNPN and SVGIG (reference sequence). In DNA form, the CDR3 reads TGTGCCTGGAGTGCATTGTGGGACAGGGGAATGAACACTGAAGCTTTCTTT. Translating it yields CAWSALWDRGMNTEAFF.

The chain uses TRBV20-1 and TRBJ2-1; 16 nucleotides match TRBD2. This CDR3 spans 16 amino acids. Per germline, CDR1 DFQATT and CDR2 SNEGSKA (reference sequence). DNA of the CDR3: TGCAGCTCCCCCCATCGAGGGACTAGCGGGAGGGAAGGGCAGTTCTTC. Translated: CSSPHRGTSGREGQFF.

The V call is TRBV6-5, the J call TRBJ2-1; 12 bases are shared with TRBD2. Losses at the gene ends were 5 bases for V and 10 bases for J; bases not matched to a gene: 6. Germline-derived CDR1 and CDR2 are MNHEY and SVGAGI. The length of the CDR3 is 14 residues. Written as DNA, the CDR3 is TGTGCCAGCAGTCCGCGGACTAGCGGGGACGAGCAGTTCTTC. Amino acids: CASSPRTSGDEQFF.

The chain carries TRBV20-1 and TRBJ2-7; 7 bases fit TRBD1. This CDR3 has 14 residues. V shed 0 bases and J 3 bases; nucleotides not matched to a gene: 5. Looked up from germline, CDR1 is DFQATT and CDR2 is SNEGSKA (reference sequence). For the CDR3, the DNA is TGCAGTGCTAGAGATTTAGCAGGGGGCTACGAGCAGTACTTC. This codes for CSARDLAGGYEQYF.

The genes are TRBV20-1 and TRBJ1-1, with D perhaps TRBD1 (5 bases). Trimming left V 2 bases short and J 4 bases short, with 11 bases between. Germline CDR1 and CDR2: DFQATT and SNEGSKA (reference sequence). There are 13 residues in the CDR3. The CDR3 sequence is CSARKGTGTEAFF. As DNA, the CDR3 is TGCAGTGCTAGAAAGGGGACGGGCACTGAAGCTTTCTTT.

The chain employs TRBV29-1 and TRBJ1-1; 7 bases fit TRBD1. With 7 bases clipped from V and 0 bases from J, the junction kept 5 bases outside the gene matches. This CDR3 spans 13 amino acids. Germline lookup yields CDR1 SQVTM and CDR2 ANQGSEA. DNA for the CDR3: TGCAGCGCATCGACAGGGCTGAACACTGAAGCTTTCTTT. Translating it yields CSASTGLNTEAFF.

Only one count was recorded for this clonotype. This rearrangement joins TRBV9 to TRBJ1-1; D unresolved. In germline, CDR1 is SGDLS, CDR2 YYNGEE. V was clipped by 0 bases and J by 4 bases, with 10 bases between them. The CDR3 contains 14 residues. The CDR3 sequence is CASSVGRLATEAFF. DNA of the CDR3: TGTGCCAGCAGCGTAGGAAGGTTAGCCACTGAAGCTTTCTTT. Together with reference TRBV9 and TRBJ1-1, the CDR3 gives the full variable domain: DSGVTQTPKHLITATGQRVTLRCSPRSGDLSVYWYQQSLDQGLQFLIQYYNGEERAKGNILERFSAQQFPDLHSELNLSSLELGDSALYFCASSVGRLATEAFFGQGTRLTVV.

The chain employs TRBV20-1 and TRBJ2-7, with a possible D match to TRBD1 (6 bases). Germline lookup yields CDR1 DFQATT and CDR2 SNEGSKA (reference sequence). Trimming stripped 0 bases from V and 2 bases from J, with 14 bases between. The length of the CDR3 is 15 residues. The CDR3 is CSARDPLGGPYEQYF. The CDR3 nucleotides are TGCAGTGCTAGAGATCCTCTAGGGGGACCCTACGAGCAGTACTTC.

This rearrangement joins TRBV9 to TRBJ2-1, with D tentatively TRBD1 or TRBD2 (5 bases each). The CDR3 runs to 15 residues. In germline, CDR1 is SGDLS, CDR2 YYNGEE. The V end lost 10 bases, the J end lost 0 bases, and 17 bases lay between the germline ends. CDR3 bases: TGTGCCTCAACCCGGGACCAAAGCTCCTACAATGAGCAGTTCTTC. Translation: CASTRDQSSYNEQFF.

CDR3 sequence (DNA): TGTGCCTGGAACCTAGCGGATACCTACGAGCAGTACTTC. It encodes CAWNLADTYEQYF. The chain uses TRBV30 and TRBJ2-7; 7 bases match TRBD2. Germline loops: CDR1 GTSNPN, CDR2 SVGIG (reference sequence). After removal of 4 bases from V and 2 bases from J, the junction contained 5 bases not matched to a gene. The CDR3 is 13 amino acids.

The J gene is TRBJ1-1, the V gene TRBV24-1; D unclear. The CDR3 loop spans 13 amino acids. V was shortened by 6 bases and J by 3 bases, with 10 bases between the two germline ends. The germline V gene encodes CDR1 KGHDR and CDR2 SFDVKD. The CDR3 DNA reads TGTGCCACCAGTCGCCCTGGGGACACTGAAGCTTTCTTT. Residues: CATSRPGDTEAFF.

The chain combines TRBV7-6 with TRBJ2-5, with a weak D call TRBD1 (5 bases). The CDR3 spans 14 residues. Trimming left V 5 bases short and J 1 base short, with 11 bases between. Per the germline V gene, CDR1 is SGHVS and CDR2 is FNYEAQ. CDR3 region: CASSPDTIQETQYF. The CDR3 bases are TGTGCCAGCAGCCCGGACACGATCCAAGAGACCCAGTACTTC.

This rearrangement joins TRBV19 to TRBJ1-2, with 7 bases fitting TRBD1. V shed 2 bases, J shed 5 bases, and the junction held 8 bases outside the gene matches. The CDR3 covers 15 residues. Germline CDR1 reads LNHDA; CDR2 reads SQIVND (reference sequence). The CDR3 reads CASSIRVGGAYGYTF. CDR3 sequence (DNA): TGTGCCAGTAGTATACGGGTAGGGGGCGCGTATGGCTACACCTTC.

The genes are TRBV29-1 and TRBJ1-2, with 9 bases that match TRBD1. The CDR3 extends over 14 amino acids. Germline-derived CDR1 and CDR2 are SQVTM and ANQGSEA. Trimming cost V 4 bases and J 5 bases; bases outside gene matches: 8. In DNA, the CDR3 is TGCAGCGTTGGACAGGGGGGATCGGGGTATGGCTACACCTTC. Its protein is CSVGQGGSGYGYTF.

The chain carries TRBV3-1 and TRBJ2-5; D not resolved. The germline CDR1 and CDR2 sequences are LGHDT and YNNKEL (reference sequence). This CDR3 has 13 amino acids. Trimming pared 2 bases from V and 3 bases from J, leaving 7 bases between. CDR3 sequence: CASSQLPEETQYF. CDR3 sequence (DNA): TGTGCCAGCAGCCAACTGCCTGAAGAGACCCAGTACTTC.

The chain is built from TRBV28 and TRBJ2-7; D not resolved. CDR3 size: 16 residues. Germline V gene lookup returns CDR1 MDHEN and CDR2 SYDVKM. V dropped 0 bases and J dropped 5 bases, with 17 bases sitting between them. The CDR3, as DNA: TGTGCCAGCAGTTTATGGGCAGCACCTGGGTCTGACGAGCAGTACTTC. It codes for CASSLWAAPGSDEQYF.

The J gene is TRBJ1-2, the V gene TRBV6-1; no definite D call. Germline lookup yields CDR1 MNHNS and CDR2 SASEGT. V lost 1 base and J lost 10, with 13 bases in between. This CDR3 spans 13 amino acids. CDR3 sequence reads: CASSEGASLDYTF. CDR3 DNA sequence: TGTGCCAGCAGTGAAGGGGCATCGTTGGACTACACCTTC.

This clonotype was counted a single time. The V and J genes are TRBV20-1 and TRBJ2-5; D might be TRBD1 (5 bases). V was clipped by 8 bases and J by 2 bases, with 12 bases between them. The CDR3 is 12 amino acids. In germline, CDR1 is DFQATT, CDR2 SNEGSKA (reference sequence). CDR3 loop: CSLDRYQETQYF. CDR3 bases: TGCAGTCTTGACAGATATCAAGAGACCCAGTACTTC.

This chain connects TRBV7-9 to TRBJ2-7; D is perhaps TRBD1 or TRBD2 (5 bases each). Germline V gene lookup returns CDR1 SEHNR and CDR2 FQNEAQ (reference sequence). Trimming removed 2 bases from V and 7 bases from J, with 12 bases in between. The CDR3 consists of 13 residues. The CDR3 protein is CASSLYTGLEQYF. In DNA form, the CDR3 reads TGTGCCAGCAGCTTATATACAGGACTGGAGCAGTACTTC.